This T cell receptor (beta chain) was documented in a study of PD-L1 blockade in urothelial cancer. Study outcomes and limitations: Durable benefit was linked to greater 3-week expansion of tumor-associated blood clones.

The CDR3 contains 15 residues. The germline V gene encodes CDR1 SGHAT and CDR2 FQNNGV. V dropped 3 bases and J dropped 5; count of bases not matched to a gene: 9. With regard to this clone: Its target is unknown.

Time point here: pretreatment peripheral blood. Sequenced by immunoSEQ multiplex PCR; TCRdb stores in-frame clones only, minus some. This table has 87,000 or so clones, roughly 84% appearing once. This specimen consisted of PBMCs, obtained around atezolizumab (anti-PD-L1) treatment. The V call is TRBV11-2, the J call TRBJ2-5; TRBD1 aligns across 7 bases. The origin of this receptor is a man in his sixties with urothelial cancer. For the CDR3, the DNA is TGTGCCAGCAGCTTCGACAGGGTTGGTTTTGAGACCCAGTACTTC. Its translation: CASSFDRVGFETQYF.